The 9 T cell receptor beta chains below come from one sample, sequenced in a study of brain metastases from non-small cell lung cancer. Some clones are missing from TCRdb's copy, which holds only in-frame ones; the method was immunoSEQ multiplex PCR. Among approximately 4,500 clones, roughly four fifths were seen once, and the ten largest hold less than 9%. Sequenced sample: primary lung tumor tissue. Receptors were obtained from a donor older than 35 with non-small cell lung cancer.

This chain joins TRBV7-6 and TRBJ2-2, with D perhaps matching TRBD1 or TRBD2 (5 bases each). Trimming shortened V by 5 bases and J by 2 bases, and 12 bases separated the two germline ends. The germline CDR1 and CDR2 sequences are SGHVS and FNYEAQ. The length of the CDR3 is 15 residues. The CDR3 here is CASSPRDENTGELFF. CDR3 bases: TGTGCCAGCAGCCCAAGGGACGAAAACACCGGGGAGCTGTTTTTT.

The rearrangement joins TRBV18 to TRBJ1-1; D call uncertain. The CDR3 contains 17 residues. Germline V gene sequence: CDR1 KGHSH, CDR2 LQKENI. The V and J ends lost 2 bases and 4 bases respectively, with 20 bases between them. For the CDR3, the DNA is TGTGCCAGCTCACCATTCCGGTCAGGTACCCTTGTCACTGAAGCTTTCTTT. This encodes CASSPFRSGTLVTEAFF.

The chain employs TRBV19 and TRBJ1-5; a weak D match, TRBD1 (6 bases). Deletions cut 7 bases from V and 7 bases from J, with 20 bases between. The CDR3 length is 15 residues. CDR1 is LNHDA and CDR2 is SQIVND in the germline V gene (reference sequence). The CDR3 nucleotides read TGTGCCAGTATAGGGGTAGGGGGGGTTTACCAGCCCCAGCATTTT. Translated, it gives CASIGVGGVYQPQHF.

This chain uses TRBV4-3 with TRBJ2-3; no definite D call. CDR1 and CDR2 from the germline V gene are LGHNA and YSLEER. V was shortened by 3 bases and J by 1 base, with 20 bases between the two germline ends. The CDR3 covers 18 residues. CDR3 protein: CASSQDRVGWIGTDTQYF. The CDR3 DNA reads TGCGCCAGCAGCCAGGACCGGGTGGGGTGGATTGGCACAGATACGCAGTATTTT.

The V and J genes are TRBV10-1 and TRBJ1-6; 9 bases map to TRBD1. The germline V gene has CDR1 WNHNN and CDR2 SYGVQD (reference sequence). The CDR3 runs to 15 residues. V lost 2 bases, J lost 8 bases, and 4 bases stayed unmatched. CDR3 nucleotides: TGCGCCAGCAGTGAGACGGGACAGGGAGATTCACCCCTCCACTTT. This codes for CASSETGQGDSPLHF.

This sequence joins TRBV6-6 and TRBJ2-5; 12 bases agree with TRBD2. CDR1 is MNHNY and CDR2 is SVGAGI in the germline V gene (reference sequence). Unmatched junction bases numbered 12, after V lost 5 bases and J lost 5 bases. The CDR3 runs 17 residues. The CDR3 nucleotides read TGTGCCAGCAGTCGCCCTACTCTAGCGGGGGGGCCCGAGACCCAGTACTTC. This encodes CASSRPTLAGGPETQYF.

Points on this clone: Other DNA sequences from this sample encode an identical CDR3 as well. The chain recombines TRBV20-1 with TRBJ1-1; D gene unclear. The germline CDR1 and CDR2 sequences are DFQATT and SNEGSKA (reference sequence). Trimming took 5 bases from V and 2 from J, leaving 6 bases between them. The CDR3 covers 11 residues. The DNA for the CDR3 is TGCAGTGCTCTGGTCAACACTGAAGCTTTCTTT. It is translated as CSALVNTEAFF.

The V and J genes are TRBV4-3 and TRBJ1-2; 9 bases are shared with TRBD1. V lost 4 bases to trimming and J lost 8 bases; unmatched junction nucleotides: 11. CDR1 is LGHNA, CDR2 YSLEER, per germline. The CDR3 length is 15 residues. CDR3 residues: CASSRRTGDREGYTF. The CDR3, as DNA: TGCGCCAGCAGCCGGAGGACAGGGGACCGGGAGGGCTACACCTTC.

This clone was observed a few times. The rearrangement uses TRBV6-5 and TRBJ1-1; TRBD1 matches 8 bases. The junction had 7 bases not matched to a gene; V was cut back by 2 bases and J by 5 bases. CDR1 and CDR2 from the germline V gene are MNHEY and SVGAGI. The CDR3 runs to 15 residues. DNA of the CDR3: TGTGCCAGCAGTTACGCCAGGGGGCCGGGGACTGAAGCTTTCTTT. It encodes CASSYARGPGTEAFF.